The present T cell receptor (beta chain) was sequenced within a study of shared clonotypes between healthy human individuals. Positive CCR7 selection of CD45RO-negative cells yielded the naive CD8 cells, and terminally differentiated effector memory CD45RA+ cells were excluded. Trimming cost V 5 bases and J 0 bases; bases outside gene matches: 10. CDR3 length equals 18 residues. Looked up from germline, CDR1 is SGDLS and CDR2 is YYNGEE. The data were produced by immunoSEQ multiplex PCR, yet TCRdb's version contains in-frame clones alone and is incomplete. The data hold roughly 2 million clones, with over 85% observed a single time.

What was sequenced was naive CD8+ T cells sorted from blood. The chain is built from TRBV9 and TRBJ2-6, with TRBD1 matching 8 bases. The source is a man younger than 30 in good health. The CDR3 region has the DNA TGTGCCAGCAGGGTGACAGGGGCCGCCCACTCTGGGGCCAACGTCCTGACTTTC. Encoded protein: CASRVTGAAHSGANVLTF.